These 28 T cell receptor beta chains originate from one sample sequenced in a study of T-cell memory formation after mild COVID-19 (TCRdb year 2021). The library was generated by 5' RACE. The data were produced on an Illumina NovaSeq 6000. Using fastp at Q25 and MiXCR, TCRdb reprocessed the public reads and kept productive beta chains. Rows with one shared CDR3 protein collapse into an entry with the most common genes and DNA. Within this sample are about 250,000 distinct CDR3 sequences, with around 17% of them counted one time only. The ten most abundant clones make up under 30% of the sample. The sequenced sample consisted of PBMCs or a T cell subset sorted from them (not recorded which). All receptors derive from a man younger than 35 who had mild COVID-19 (a few samples of this study predate the infection). The sample titles of this study are shuffled in the database, so cell type and time point are left out; the donor was told from shared clones.

This clonotype was counted between two and nine times. The chain recombines TRBV6-2 or TRBV6-3 with TRBJ2-7; weak D call: TRBD1 (6 bases). V gave up 8 bases and J gave up 1 base, with 12 bases separating them. The CDR3 runs to 13 residues. The germline V gene encodes CDR1 MNHEY and CDR2 SVGEGT. Written as DNA, the CDR3 is TGTGCCAGCCGTCCCGGACAGTCCTACGAGCAGTACTTC. It specifies CASRPGQSYEQYF.

This clonotype was counted ten times or more. The chain links TRBV4-1 to TRBJ2-7; D possibly corresponds to TRBD1 (6 bases). The V gene lost 3 bases and the J gene lost 6 bases, with 15 bases spanning the gap. This CDR3 has 14 residues. The germline V gene has CDR1 MGHRA and CDR2 YSYEKL. The chain's CDR3 is CASSQGAFDSEQYF. In nucleotides, the CDR3 is TGCGCCAGCAGCCAGGGGGCCTTCGACTCCGAGCAGTACTTC.

The CDR3 nucleotides are TGTGCCAGCAGCCGGGACAGGGCCGATTCACCCCTCCACTTT. Translation: CASSRDRADSPLHF. This chain uses TRBV7-2 with TRBJ1-6, with 9 positions matching TRBD1. This CDR3 is 14 amino acids long. CDR1 SGHTA and CDR2 FQGNSA come from the germline V gene. The V segment lost 5 bases and the J segment 8 bases; nucleotides outside the gene matches: 4.

The rearrangement joins TRBV28 to TRBJ1-5; D is uncertain. Trimming shortened V by 7 bases and J by 8 bases, and 12 bases separated the two germline ends. The CDR3 spans 12 residues. Germline values: CDR1 MDHEN, CDR2 SYDVKM. CDR3 sequence reads: CASTSVQKPQHF. The CDR3 region has the DNA TGTGCCAGCACCTCGGTACAGAAGCCCCAGCATTTT.

The DNA for the CDR3 is TGTGCCAGCCAGGGTACGAACACCGGGGAGCTGTTTTTT. This encodes CASQGTNTGELFF. The chain carries TRBV6-2 or TRBV6-3 and TRBJ2-2, with D maybe TRBD1 (5 bases). V lost 8 bases, J lost 0 bases, and 7 bases lay in between. CDR1 is MNHEY, CDR2 SVGEGT, per germline. This CDR3 spans 13 amino acids.

The V and J genes are TRBV20-1 and TRBJ2-7; D gene ambiguous. This CDR3 is 13 amino acids long. CDR1 DFQATT and CDR2 SNEGSKA come from the germline V gene (reference sequence). Trimming left V 4 bases short and J 3 bases short, with 13 bases between. CDR3 region: CSAISGRNYEQYF. The CDR3 bases are TGCAGTGCTATTAGTGGACGGAACTACGAGCAGTACTTC.

V and J are TRBV6-5 and TRBJ1-1; D might be TRBD1 (5 bases). The CDR3 totals 15 residues. Germline V gene lookup returns CDR1 MNHEY and CDR2 SVGAGI. The V end was cut by 7 bases, the J end by 6 bases, with 21 bases between. CDR3: CASNRQTGVGAEAFF. As DNA, the CDR3 is TGTGCCAGCAACCGCCAGACCGGAGTGGGGGCTGAAGCTTTCTTT.

This clonotype has only a few counts. The chain links TRBV9 to TRBJ2-3, with 15 bases lining up with TRBD2. Looked up from germline, CDR1 is SGDLS and CDR2 is YYNGEE. V lost 0 bases to trimming and J lost 2 bases; unmatched junction nucleotides: 10. There are 20 residues in the CDR3. The DNA for the CDR3 is TGTGCCAGCAGCGTAGTGCCCACCGGGACTAGCGGGGGGCTCACAGATACGCAGTATTTT. The encoded protein is CASSVVPTGTSGGLTDTQYF.

In its sample, this clonotype was seen a few times. The genes are TRBV28 and TRBJ2-7; possible D gene TRBD1, 6 bases. The CDR3 has 11 amino acids. V was shortened by 8 bases and J by 7 bases, with 12 bases between the two germline ends. Germline loops: CDR1 MDHEN, CDR2 SYDVKM. The CDR3 sequence is CASGWGREQYV. The CDR3 DNA reads as TGTGCCAGCGGGTGGGGGCGAGAGCAGTACGTC.

At least ten counts were recorded for this clonotype. This chain links TRBV12-3 or TRBV12-4 with TRBJ1-6, with D maybe TRBD1 (6 bases). V lost 3 bases and J 5 bases, leaving 11 bases between the germline ends. This CDR3 has 15 residues. CDR3 DNA: TGTGCCAGCAGTTTCGGGCAGGGGAATAATTCACCCCTCCACTTT. Protein sequence: CASSFGQGNNSPLHF.

The genes are TRBV27 and TRBJ2-2; possible D gene TRBD1, 5 bases. V gave up 7 bases and J gave up 0 bases, with 12 bases separating them. This CDR3 is 15 amino acids long. Germline-derived CDR1 and CDR2 are MNHEY and SMNVEV (reference sequence). CDR3 in amino acids: CASKRKGANTGELFF. In DNA, the CDR3 is TGTGCCAGCAAACGGAAAGGGGCGAACACCGGGGAGCTGTTTTTT.

This clonotype showed up many times. This chain connects TRBV29-1 to TRBJ2-5; perhaps TRBD1 as D (6 bases). Trimming stripped 5 bases from V and 5 bases from J, with 18 bases between. Germline loops: CDR1 SQVTM, CDR2 ANQGSEA. The CDR3 is 14 amino acids. The CDR3 region is CSVFQGRRTETQYF. In DNA form, the CDR3 reads TGCAGCGTTTTCCAGGGGAGAAGGACGGAGACCCAGTACTTC.

The chain links TRBV28 to TRBJ2-7; TRBD1 matches 7 bases. Germline values: CDR1 MDHEN, CDR2 SYDVKM. The CDR3 runs to 14 residues. V shed 5 bases and J 5 bases; nucleotides not matched to a gene: 9. CDR3 loop: CASSIDRDMHEQYV. CDR3 DNA: TGTGCCAGCAGTATCGACAGGGACATGCACGAGCAGTACGTC.

This chain links TRBV7-3 with TRBJ2-2, with a weak D call TRBD2 (6 bases). CDR1 is SGHTA, CDR2 FQGTGA, per germline. CDR3 size: 12 residues. Trimming took off 5 bases at V and 8 bases at J, with 9 bases between the two ends. The CDR3 DNA sequence: TGTGCCAGCAGCACCGGGGGAGGGGAGCTGTTTTTT. Residues: CASSTGGGELFF. Combining the CDR3 with reference TRBV7-3 and TRBJ2-2 gives the whole variable domain GAGVSQTPSNKVTEKGKYVELRCDPISGHTALYWYRQSLGQGPEFLIYFQGTGAADDSGLPNDRFFAVRPEGSVSTLKIQRTERGDSAVYLCASSTGGGELFFGEGSRLTVL.

This sequence joins TRBV3-1 and TRBJ1-2; 10 bases map to TRBD1. After removal of 4 bases from V and 8 bases from J, the junction contained 7 bases not matched to a gene. Germline-derived CDR1 and CDR2 are LGHDT and YNNKEL (reference sequence). This CDR3 has 14 amino acids. In DNA, the CDR3 is TGTGCCAGCAGCCCGATAGACAGGGGGCACGGCTACACCTTC. Translated, it gives CASSPIDRGHGYTF.

Comments on this clonotype: Possible read error: a much larger clone is one base away. V gene TRBV12-3 or TRBV12-4 combines with J gene TRBJ2-3; 7 positions match TRBD2. The CDR3 is 14 residues long. Trimming at V came to 6 bases and at J to 4 bases, leaving 7 bases not matched to a gene. The CDR3 sequence: CASRFSGYADTQYF. CDR3 DNA: TGTGCCAGCAGATTTAGCGGGTACGCAGATACGCAGTATTTT.

This clonotype occurred a few times. The rearrangement links TRBV7-2 to TRBJ1-5; D ambiguous. Germline CDR1 and CDR2: SGHTA and FQGNSA. This CDR3 has 15 amino acids. V dropped 2 bases and J dropped 2 bases, with 10 bases sitting between them. The CDR3 nucleotides are TGTGCCAGCAGCTTACAGGCTCAGGGCAATCAGCCCCAGCATTTT. Translated, it gives CASSLQAQGNQPQHF.

This clonotype was seen more than once but under ten times. V usage is TRBV10-3 and J usage is TRBJ2-3; weak D call: TRBD1 (6 bases). Looked up from germline, CDR1 is ENHRY and CDR2 is SYGVKD. The germline V and J ends were trimmed by 3 bases and 3 bases, with 10 bases remaining between them. This CDR3 comprises 14 residues. CDR3 loop: CAISEQGRTDTQYF. The CDR3 DNA reads as TGTGCCATCAGTGAACAGGGAAGGACAGATACGCAGTATTTT.

The chain has TRBV20-1 and TRBJ1-6, with a weak D call TRBD1 (5 bases). V shed 2 bases and J shed 8 bases, with 10 bases lying between them. This CDR3 is built from 13 residues. Germline CDR1 is DFQATT and CDR2 is SNEGSKA (reference sequence). The CDR3 region has the DNA TGCAGTGCTAGACCAGGAGGGGATTCACCCCTCCACTTT. Its translation: CSARPGGDSPLHF.

The V gene is TRBV5-5, the J gene TRBJ2-5, with D possibly TRBD1 on 6 matching bases. This CDR3 is built from 14 residues. Germline CDR1 reads SGHKS; CDR2 reads YYEKEE (reference sequence). V was pared by 5 bases and J by 2 bases, with 13 bases between. The CDR3 loop reads CASSLGQLQETQYF. The DNA of the CDR3 is TGTGCCAGCAGTCTAGGACAGCTGCAAGAGACCCAGTACTTC.

In this sample, this clonotype turned up many times. The limits of the CDR3 on the DNA are not certain, so only TCRdb's listed CDR3 is given. The rearrangement joins TRBV5-1 to TRBJ2-3; TRBD1 reflects the table's D call only, with no check against the DNA. Per germline, CDR1 SGHRS and CDR2 YFSETQ. Both ends counted, the CDR3 spans 14 residues. CDR3 region: CASSPPSGRGTQYF.

This clonotype came up a few times. The chain links TRBV6-2 or TRBV6-3 to TRBJ2-5; D gene ambiguous. Looked up from germline, CDR1 is MNHEY and CDR2 is SVGEGT. Deletions cut 5 bases from V and 4 bases from J, with 20 bases between. There are 16 residues in the CDR3. The CDR3 DNA reads TGTGCCAGCAGTAAACAGCCCCCTTCGGTGGGAGAGACCCAGTACTTC. This encodes CASSKQPPSVGETQYF.

This chain connects TRBV7-2 to TRBJ2-1, with 8 bases aligning to TRBD2. The V gene end was trimmed by 5 bases and the J gene end by 4 bases; junction bases not matched to a gene: 7. The CDR3 has 15 residues. Germline V gives CDR1 SGHTA, CDR2 FQGNSA. As DNA, the CDR3 is TGTGCCAGCAGCGCGGGGACTAGGGGATACAATGAGCAGTTCTTC. Translation gives CASSAGTRGYNEQFF.

V usage is TRBV29-1 and J usage is TRBJ1-1; no firm D call. In germline, CDR1 is SQVTM, CDR2 ANQGSEA. The CDR3 has 15 residues. V lost 7 bases and J 0 bases, leaving 18 bases between the germline ends. This chain's CDR3 is CSAGSGWGMNTEAFF. CDR3 sequence (DNA): TGCAGCGCCGGGTCGGGGTGGGGTATGAACACTGAAGCTTTCTTT.

The chain carries TRBV19 and TRBJ2-5; 9 bases fit TRBD2. The germline V gene has CDR1 LNHDA and CDR2 SQIVND (reference sequence). V lost 3 bases and J lost 5; bases outside the gene matches: 7. The CDR3 runs 15 residues. CDR3 loop: CASSMGGGASETQYF. In nucleotides, the CDR3 is TGTGCCAGTAGTATGGGCGGGGGGGCCTCCGAGACCCAGTACTTC. The whole variable domain, filled in from reference TRBV19 and TRBJ2-5, reads DGGITQSPKYLFRKEGQNVTLSCEQNLNHDAMYWYRQDPGQGLRLIYYSQIVNDFQKGDIAEGYSVSREKKESFPLTVTSAQKNPTAFYLCASSMGGGASETQYFGPGTRLLVL.

The chain uses TRBV7-9 and TRBJ2-2, with TRBD2 matching 7 bases. V trimming: 5 bases; J trimming: 6 bases; junction bases outside the gene matches: 12. The CDR3 is 16 amino acids. CDR1 is SEHNR, CDR2 FQNEAQ, per germline (reference sequence). The CDR3 DNA follows: TGTGCCAGCAGCCCGCCCCGGGAGGTCAGAGCCGGGGAGCTGTTTTTT. Protein product: CASSPPREVRAGELFF.

This clonotype has only a few counts. The V gene is TRBV4-3, the J gene TRBJ1-4, with 7 positions matching TRBD1. Per the germline V gene, CDR1 is LGHNA and CDR2 is YSLEER. The CDR3 has 15 residues. V lost 3 bases and J lost 6; bases outside the gene matches: 7. CDR3 amino acids: CASSHLTGTDEKLFF. The CDR3 region has the DNA TGCGCCAGCAGCCACTTAACCGGGACAGATGAAAAACTGTTTTTT.

V usage is TRBV6-2 or TRBV6-3 and J usage is TRBJ1-1, with D possibly matching TRBD1 (5 bases). CDR3 length: 14 amino acids. Trimming stripped 5 bases from V and 4 bases from J, with 14 bases between. Germline V CDR1 and CDR2: MNHEY, SVGEGT. The CDR3 DNA is TGTGCCAGCAGTGACTGGGCGGGGGTCACTGAAGCTTTCTTT. This encodes CASSDWAGVTEAFF.